This T cell receptor (beta chain) was sequenced in a study of T cells in Graves' hyperthyroidism and ophthalmopathy. This clonotype appeared many times. The V and J ends lost 3 bases and 6 bases respectively, with 17 bases between them. Germline V gene data show CDR1 as SGHTA and CDR2 as FQGTGA. The CDR3 is 15 amino acids. From RNA transcripts, TCR beta CDR3 regions were amplified. Initially, a first-round RT-PCR of the TCR CDR3 employed the HTBI primer set. Each CDR3 protein is one row after TCRdb ran MiXCR on the multiplex PCR reads. The table lists hundreds of thousands of distinct CDR3 sequences, 40% to 55% of them singletons.

The chain uses TRBV7-3 and TRBJ1-2; possibly TRBD1 for D (6 bases). The receptor comes from a young woman with Graves' hyperthyroidism. The sample taken for sequencing was peripheral blood or thyroid tissue (not recorded which). As DNA, the CDR3 is TGTGCCAGCAGCTTCACCAGGGGCGCTGAGGATGGCTACACCTTC. As protein: CASSFTRGAEDGYTF.